These 31 T cell receptor beta chains were all obtained from the same sample, sequenced in a study of regulatory T cells in long-lasting Graves disease. The TCR beta library used iRepertoire HTBI primers with Arm-PCR amplification of CDR3. TCRdb passed the multiplex PCR reads through MiXCR, listing each CDR3 protein once. The sample lists about 440,000 distinct CDR3 sequences; about a sixth were seen once. The time point denotes: newly diagnosed GD, antithyroid drugs for less than 3 months. The TCR library was made from RNA that had been extracted from PBMCs in TRIzol. Separately, the same data were catalogued under a study of T cells in Graves' hyperthyroidism and ophthalmopathy.

Source: peripheral blood mononuclear cells (PBMCs), taken at new diagnosis, from a patient treated with antithyroid drugs. These receptors all stem from a woman in her twenties or thirties with Graves disease.

This clonotype has only one observation. A much larger clone lies a single base off, so this may be a read error. The genes are TRBV12-3 or TRBV12-4 and TRBJ2-7, with D possibly being TRBD1 (6 bases). The CDR3 totals 12 residues. The V end lost 5 bases, the J end lost 5 bases, and 10 bases lay between the germline ends. The CDR3 DNA sequence: TGTGCCAGCAGTATTGGGGGCGACGAGCAGTACTTC. It translates to CASSIGGDEQYF.

This clonotype was counted ten times or more. The CDR3 DNA sequence: TGCAGCGTTACTCCGCTCGACAGGAGGGACGAGCAGTACTTC. This gives the protein CSVTPLDRRDEQYF. The V gene is TRBV29-1, the J gene TRBJ2-7; D is tentatively TRBD1 or TRBD2 (6 bases each). The germline gives CDR1 SQVTM, CDR2 ANQGSEA. Deletions cut 5 bases from V and 5 bases from J, with 19 bases between. This CDR3 comprises 14 residues.

This clonotype occurred many times. The chain couples TRBV7-2 to TRBJ2-1, with 16 bases aligning to TRBD2. The V gene end was trimmed by 10 bases and the J gene end by 16 bases; junction bases not matched to a gene: 16. Germline V gives CDR1 SGHTA, CDR2 FQGNSA. CDR3 size: 15 residues. This CDR3 is CAIDTPGLAGGRLFF. The CDR3 region has the DNA TGTGCCATTGACACCCCGGGACTAGCGGGAGGGAGGCTTTTCTTC.

The chain links TRBV5-6 to TRBJ2-7; 10 positions agree with TRBD1. Unmatched junction bases numbered 9, after V lost 5 bases and J lost 7 bases. Germline loops: CDR1 SGHDT, CDR2 YYEEEE. This CDR3 region has 14 residues. The CDR3 DNA sequence: TGTGCCAGCAGTCCGACAGGGGGCTGGGAGGAGCAGTACTTC. Its protein product is CASSPTGGWEEQYF. Supplemented by reference TRBV5-6 and TRBJ2-7, the full variable domain reads DAGVTQSPTHLIKTRGQQVTLRCSPKSGHDTVSWYQQALGQGPQFIFQYYEEEERQRGNFPDRFSGHQFPNYSSELNVNALLLGDSALYLCASSPTGGWEEQYFGPGTRLTVT.

The chain employs TRBV5-1 and TRBJ2-7; 9 nucleotides align to TRBD1. The CDR3 totals 14 residues. The ends lost 4 bases at V and 2 bases at J; junction bases unmatched: 4. Germline assignment: CDR1 SGHRS and CDR2 YFSETQ. Written as DNA, the CDR3 is TGCGCCAGCAGCCTACAGGGGGCCGCCTACGAGCAGTACTTC. It codes for CASSLQGAAYEQYF.

The V gene is TRBV7-8, the J gene TRBJ2-7; D may be TRBD1 or TRBD2 (5 bases each). CDR3 length: 15 amino acids. The germline CDR1 and CDR2 sequences are SGHVS and FQNEAQ. V lost 2 bases, J lost 5 bases, and 16 bases lay in between. The CDR3 region has the DNA TGTGCCAGCAGCTTATCCTGGGACCTCAGGAACGAGCAGTACTTC. Translating gives CASSLSWDLRNEQYF.

The gene calls are TRBV10-3 and TRBJ2-3; the D gene is possibly TRBD1 (5 bases). CDR1 is ENHRY, CDR2 SYGVKD, per germline. The CDR3 sequence is 15 residues long. Trimming shortened V by 3 bases and J by 4 bases, and 14 bases separated the two germline ends. CDR3 protein: CAISDASEGADTQYF. The CDR3 coding sequence is TGTGCCATCAGTGACGCCTCCGAAGGGGCAGATACGCAGTATTTT.

This clonotype was recorded a few times. This may arise from a read error, as a much more abundant clone is one base away. The CDR3 end shows no conserved phenylalanine or tryptophan, and so a read error is likely. This sequence joins TRBV11-2 and TRBJ1-1; no definite D call. This CDR3 is built from 12 residues. Between the trimmed V and J ends, which lost 6 bases and 1 base, there was a span of 6 bases. Germline assignment: CDR1 SGHAT and CDR2 FQNNGV. The CDR3 spells CASSARNTEAFL. The CDR3 nucleotides are TGTGCCAGCAGTGCTAGGAACACTGAAGCTTTCCTT.

Concerning this clonotype itself: The germline gene is not matched at one end of the junction; a read error may be the cause. The chain uses TRBV5-1 and TRBJ1-1; D gene unclear. Germline lookup yields CDR1 SGHRS and CDR2 YFSETQ. The CDR3 length is 17 residues. This CDR3 is CASSLEVPGGKNTEAFF. CDR3 in DNA: TGCGCCAGCAGCTTAGAAGTCCCGGGAGGGAAGAACACTGAAGCCTTCTTT.

The chain has TRBV9 and TRBJ2-7, with 8 bases lining up with TRBD2. The CDR3 loop spans 14 amino acids. Germline V lookup: CDR1 SGDLS, CDR2 YYNGEE. Trimming removed 1 base from V and 3 bases from J; junction bases left unmatched: 3. In DNA form, the CDR3 reads TGTGCCAGCAGCGTAAGCGGGAGTGGCTACGAGCAGTACTTC. Translation: CASSVSGSGYEQYF. The variable domain in full, completed from reference TRBV9 and TRBJ2-7, reads DSGVTQTPKHLITATGQRVTLRCSPRSGDLSVYWYQQSLDQGLQFLIQYYNGEERAKGNILERFSAQQFPDLHSELNLSSLELGDSALYFCASSVSGSGYEQYFGPGTRLTVT.

This clonotype was counted many times. The chain links TRBV20-1 to TRBJ1-1, with 7 bases lining up with TRBD1. The CDR3 contains 14 residues. Germline V gene sequence: CDR1 DFQATT, CDR2 SNEGSKA (reference sequence). J was trimmed by 7 bases and V by 5 bases; bases with no gene match: 13. CDR3 loop: CSALRDSRFGEAFF. CDR3 sequence (DNA): TGCAGTGCTCTGCGGGACAGCCGGTTCGGTGAAGCTTTCTTT.

Only a few counts were recorded for this clonotype. J is TRBJ2-1 and V is TRBV29-1; D gene unclear. V shed 0 bases and J shed 10 bases, with 10 bases lying between them. The germline gives CDR1 SQVTM, CDR2 ANQGSEA. The CDR3 covers 12 residues. This CDR3 reads CSVEDPGNEQFF. In DNA form, the CDR3 reads TGCAGCGTTGAAGACCCCGGAAACGAGCAGTTCTTC.

The sample holds many counts of this clonotype. The gene calls are TRBV18 and TRBJ1-5; the D is unclear. Deletions cut 3 bases from V and 3 bases from J, with 9 bases between. Per the germline V gene, CDR1 is KGHSH and CDR2 is LQKENI. The CDR3 covers 14 residues. In DNA form, the CDR3 reads TGTGCCAGCTCACCGTCGCGGAACAATCAGCCCCAGCATTTT. Residues: CASSPSRNNQPQHF.

On this clonotype itself: Compared with germline, one end of the junction differs, possibly owing to a read error. The V gene is TRBV5-1, the J gene TRBJ2-1, with 9 bases fitting TRBD2. The CDR3 sequence is 15 residues long. CDR1 SGHRS and CDR2 YFSETQ come from the germline V gene. The CDR3 loop is CASNSAGGPNNDQFF. As DNA, the CDR3 is TGCGCCAGCAACTCAGCGGGAGGCCCTAACAATGACCAGTTCTTC. Supplemented by reference TRBV5-1 and TRBJ2-1, the full variable domain reads KAGVTQTPRYLIKTRGQQVTLSCSPISGHRSVSWYQQTPGQGLQFLFEYFSETQRNKGNFPGRFSGRQFSNSRSEMNVSTLELGDSALYLCASNSAGGPNNDQFFGPGTRLTVL.

Many counts were recorded for this clonotype. The chain employs TRBV6-1 and TRBJ2-7; D is uncertain. The V gene's germline CDR1 is MNHNS and CDR2 SASEGT. This CDR3 has 13 residues. Trimming removed 4 bases from V and 3 bases from J, with 10 bases in between. DNA of the CDR3: TGTGCCAGCAGTGCCGAGAGATTCTACGAGCAGTACTTC. Translation: CASSAERFYEQYF.

This chain uses TRBV20-1 with TRBJ2-2, with D perhaps matching TRBD1 (6 bases). CDR1 is DFQATT, CDR2 SNEGSKA, per germline (reference sequence). The CDR3 has 16 residues. Here the CDR3 reads CRDLLQGSHPSGELFF. The CDR3 nucleotides are TGCAGGGACCTACTACAGGGATCCCACCCCAGCGGGGAGCTGTTTTTT.

The sample holds many counts of this clonotype. The chain has TRBV3-1 and TRBJ1-6; tentative D call: TRBD1 (6 bases). Trimming stripped 4 bases from V and 6 bases from J, with 19 bases between. The CDR3 has 17 amino acids. Germline loops: CDR1 LGHDT, CDR2 YNNKEL (reference sequence). For the CDR3, the DNA is TGTGCCAGCAGCCCCCGGATGAGGAACAGGGTTAATTCACCCCTCCACTTT. It yields the protein CASSPRMRNRVNSPLHF.

This clonotype was observed a few times. The chain carries TRBV12-3 or TRBV12-4 and TRBJ1-3; 7 nucleotides align to TRBD1. CDR3 length equals 16 residues. V lost 4 bases and J lost 0; bases outside the gene matches: 6. The CDR3 DNA reads as TGTGCCAGCAGTTCACACAGGGGAAACTCTGGAAACACCATATATTTT. Translated: CASSSHRGNSGNTIYF.

This clonotype has ten or more counts. The chain recombines TRBV11-2 with TRBJ2-1; D ambiguous. Trimming took 4 bases from V and 0 from J, leaving 7 bases between them. Per germline, CDR1 SGHAT and CDR2 FQNNGV. This CDR3 comprises 14 residues. CDR3 bases: TGTGCCAGCAGCTATCAGAGCTCCTACAATGAGCAGTTCTTC. Translation gives CASSYQSSYNEQFF.

This clonotype appeared a few times. The chain recombines TRBV19 with TRBJ1-2; perhaps TRBD1 as D (5 bases). Between the trimmed V and J ends, which lost 3 bases and 4 bases, there was a span of 15 bases. The CDR3 is 15 residues long. Germline assignment: CDR1 LNHDA and CDR2 SQIVND (reference sequence). The CDR3 loop is CASSMEGQTSYGYTF. CDR3 nucleotides: TGTGCCAGTAGTATGGAGGGGCAGACCTCCTATGGCTACACCTTC.

The genes are TRBV4-1 and TRBJ2-1, with no clear D. The CDR3 totals 17 residues. V lost 1 base and J lost 10, with 23 bases in between. In germline, CDR1 is MGHRA, CDR2 YSYEKL. DNA for the CDR3: TGCGCCAGCAGCCAAGGGGATCCCCGGCTCGTCCGCACCGAGCAGTTCTTC. Amino acids: CASSQGDPRLVRTEQFF.

This clonotype was seen a few times. This chain uses TRBV9 with TRBJ2-1, with 12 bases matching TRBD2. The CDR3 spans 15 residues. Germline CDR1 reads SGDLS; CDR2 reads YYNGEE. The trim removed 3 bases at V and 6 bases at J, leaving 4 bases unmatched. The CDR3 reads CASSGTSGNSNEQFF. The CDR3 nucleotides are TGTGCCAGCAGCGGGACTAGCGGGAATTCCAATGAGCAGTTCTTC.

This clonotype was detected many times. This sequence joins TRBV7-9 and TRBJ2-1; TRBD2 might be the D (6 bases). The germline V gene encodes CDR1 SEHNR and CDR2 FQNEAQ (reference sequence). This CDR3 region has 15 residues. Trimming cost V 3 bases and J 8 bases, with 17 bases left between them. In DNA form, the CDR3 reads TGTGCCAGCAGCTTGTGGGAGGCCGGGGTTTATGAGCAGTTCTTC. Residues: CASSLWEAGVYEQFF.

This clonotype occurred a few times. V and J are TRBV28 and TRBJ2-5; D possibly corresponds to TRBD2 (5 bases). V was cut by 5 bases and J by 1 base, with 8 bases left in between. This CDR3 region has 13 residues. Germline values: CDR1 MDHEN, CDR2 SYDVKM. DNA for the CDR3: TGTGCCAGCAGTATACTAGTCCAAGAGACCCAGTACTTC. Residues: CASSILVQETQYF.

This clonotype was found many times. The CDR3 nucleotides read TGTGCCAGCGGGGTCGGCGGTGTAATCGATGAGCAGTTCTTC. Its protein product is CASGVGGVIDEQFF. The rearrangement links TRBV7-2 to TRBJ2-1; D remains ambiguous. This CDR3 has 14 residues. Per the germline V gene, CDR1 is SGHTA and CDR2 is FQGNSA. V gave up 8 bases and J gave up 8 bases, with 19 bases separating them.

This clonotype has at least ten counts. A read error may produce the germline difference seen at one junction end. The V call is TRBV15, the J call TRBJ2-3; TRBD2 aligns across 12 bases. Germline V gene sequence: CDR1 LNHNV, CDR2 YYDKDF (reference sequence). CDR3 length equals 18 residues. The DNA of the CDR3 is TGTGCCACCAGCAGAGCGCCTAGGACTAGCGGGACCCCAGACACGCAGTATTTT. Translating gives CATSRAPRTSGTPDTQYF.

This clonotype was seen a handful of times. The chain links TRBV30 to TRBJ2-7; D might be TRBD2 (6 bases). The CDR3 sequence is 14 residues long. V dropped 0 bases and J dropped 6 bases, with 15 bases sitting between them. Looked up from germline, CDR1 is GTSNPN and CDR2 is SVGIG (reference sequence). This chain's CDR3 is CAWSVWGGGREQYF. The CDR3 bases are TGTGCCTGGAGTGTATGGGGCGGAGGGCGCGAGCAGTACTTC.

V and J are TRBV4-2 and TRBJ1-4, with TRBD1 identical over 8 bases. V lost 1 base to trimming and J lost 3 bases; unmatched junction nucleotides: 4. The CDR3 totals 16 residues. CDR1 is LGHNA, CDR2 YNFKEQ, per germline. The CDR3 DNA follows: TGTGCCAGCAGCCAAGCCCAACAGGGGGCTAATGAAAAACTGTTTTTT. This gives the protein CASSQAQQGANEKLFF.

This clonotype was seen repeatedly, ten times or more. This sequence joins TRBV20-1 and TRBJ2-7; TRBD2 matches 8 bases. Germline V gives CDR1 DFQATT, CDR2 SNEGSKA (reference sequence). V lost 6 bases and J lost 0; bases outside the gene matches: 7. The CDR3 is 14 amino acids. The CDR3 DNA reads as TGCAGTGCCCGGAGCGGGAGCAGCTCCTACGAGCAGTACTTC. Translated: CSARSGSSSYEQYF.

This clonotype was seen many times. V usage is TRBV7-9 and J usage is TRBJ2-1, with 7 bases aligning to TRBD1. The CDR3 totals 14 residues. J lost 3 bases, V lost 2 bases, and 1 base had no gene match. The germline V gene has CDR1 SEHNR and CDR2 FQNEAQ (reference sequence). The CDR3 bases are TGTGCCAGCAGCTTACAGGGGGACTACAATGAGCAGTTCTTC. Encoded protein: CASSLQGDYNEQFF.

This clonotype was observed at least ten times. The chain combines TRBV7-9 with TRBJ2-3; possible D gene TRBD2, 5 bases. The CDR3 totals 15 residues. The germline V gene encodes CDR1 SEHNR and CDR2 FQNEAQ (reference sequence). Trimming cost V 5 bases and J 7 bases, with 19 bases left between them. The CDR3 DNA is TGTGCCAGCAGCCTGCTGGAGGAACCGAAAAATACGCAGTATTTT. It codes for CASSLLEEPKNTQYF.